The rows below give T cell receptor beta chains drawn from one sample of a study of beta chain features in type 1 diabetes. Sequencing used immunoSEQ multiplex PCR; TCRdb keeps in-frame clones, though not all of them. The data hold 60,000 or so clones, with around half observed a single time. The sample was Tregs from blood. The source of these receptors is a woman aged 40 to 50 with type 1 diabetes. CDR3s include the opening cysteine and the closing phenylalanine or tryptophan. The D gene is left open where the match is weak. Clone size is not always given. Where it is, it says once, few, many or a class for expanded clones.

V	J	D	size	DNA	CDR3
TRBV19	TRBJ2-4	NA	NA	TGTGCCAGTAGTACAAGACAGCGACTAGCCAAAAACATTCAGTACTTC	CASSTRQRLAKNIQYF
TRBV5-1	TRBJ1-5	TRBD1	once	TGCGCCAGCAGCTTGGAGGGACAGGGCAATCAGCCCCAGCATTTT	CASSLEGQGNQPQHF
TRBV7-9	TRBJ2-7	NA	NA	TGTGCCAGCAGCTTCGCAGGGGCTAGAGAGCAGTACTTC	CASSFAGAREQYF
TRBV18	TRBJ1-5	NA	once	TGTGCCAGCTCACCAGCAAAGGACACCCAGCCCCAGCATTTT	CASSPAKDTQPQHF
TRBV7-2	TRBJ2-3	TRBD2	NA	TGTGCCAGCAGCTCTCTGGGACTACTCCAGTATTTT	CASSSLGLLQYF
TRBV19	TRBJ1-2	NA	few	TGTGCCACTGAAGCGTATGGCTACACCTTC	CATEAYGYTF
TRBV19	TRBJ2-2	NA	NA	TGTGCCAGCAACCTGGGCCTGAACACCGGGGAGCTGTTTTTT	CASNLGLNTGELFF
TRBV18	TRBJ1-1	TRBD1	NA	TGTGCCAGCTCTTTCTCCCGGGACAGGGGACGCACTGAAGCTTTCTTT	CASSFSRDRGRTEAFF
TRBV21-1	TRBJ2-7	NA	NA	TGTGCCAGCAGTGTAGGCGGCTGTGTGAACGAGCAGTACTTC	CASSVGGCVNEQYF
TRBV7-3	TRBJ2-5	NA	few	TGTGCCAGCAGCTCCCCTGGGAGTTTAGAGACCCAGTACTTC	CASSSPGSLETQYF
TRBV6-5	TRBJ2-7	NA	NA	TGTGCCAGCAGTCCAAGGGGGAGTGGCTACGAGCAGTACTTC	CASSPRGSGYEQYF
TRBV5-1	TRBJ2-7	TRBD1	NA	TGCGCCAGCAGCTTAGACAGGGTAATCGAGCAGTACTTC	CASSLDRVIEQYF
TRBV6-5	TRBJ2-3	TRBD1	NA	TGTGCCAGCAGTTACCTCAGGGGGAGCACAGATACGCAGTATTTT	CASSYLRGSTDTQYF
TRBV2	TRBJ1-5	NA	few	TGTGCCAGCAGAAAGGACAGCCATCAGCCCCAGCATTTT	CASRKDSHQPQHF
TRBV6-1	TRBJ2-7	NA	few	TGTGCCAGCCTCAGGGGGGACTCCTACGAGCAGTACTTC	CASLRGDSYEQYF
TRBV7-9	TRBJ2-7	NA	NA	TGTGCCAGCAGCTTATCAGGGGACGTTACCTACGAGCAGTACTTC	CASSLSGDVTYEQYF
TRBV7-2	TRBJ2-3	NA	NA	TGTGCCAGCAGCAGAGAGGAGGGGAATACGCAGTATTTT	CASSREEGNTQYF
TRBV29-1	TRBJ2-4	NA	NA	TGCAGCGTTGAAGATCTGTCGACTGGAGACATTCAGTACTTC	CSVEDLSTGDIQYF
TRBV13	TRBJ2-7	NA	NA	TGTGCCAGCAGCTTACGGGACTGGAGCTCCTACGAGCAGTACTTC	CASSLRDWSSYEQYF
TRBV11-3	TRBJ2-2	NA	few	TGTGCCAGCAGCTTGGGAACTAGGCCCATGGGCACCGGGGAGCTGTTTTTT	CASSLGTRPMGTGELFF